The T cell receptor (beta chain) under discussion was sequenced for a study of shared clonotypes between healthy human individuals. The protocol was immunoSEQ multiplex PCR, while the TCRdb copy is restricted to in-frame clones and leaves out a portion. The sample has 2.3 million or so clones; 80% to 95% are singletons. This CDR3 has 14 residues. V lost 1 base, J lost 7 bases, and 12 bases lay in between. Germline values: CDR1 SGHNT, CDR2 YENEEA. All donors qualified as healthy HIV-negative adults and had experienced no recent acute infections or vaccinations. This TCR was sampled from a man between 18 and 35 years old in good health. Some clones in this sample may be carry-over from other donors' samples. This chain uses TRBV11-3 with TRBJ2-3, with D tentatively TRBD2 (5 bases). Sequencing was done on a sample of naive CD4+ T cells from PBMCs. Regarding subset: CD45RA+ positively selected. The CDR3 bases are TGTGCCAGCAGCTTAGGAGCGGATCAGCATACGCAGTATTTT. Amino acid sequence: CASSLGADQHTQYF.